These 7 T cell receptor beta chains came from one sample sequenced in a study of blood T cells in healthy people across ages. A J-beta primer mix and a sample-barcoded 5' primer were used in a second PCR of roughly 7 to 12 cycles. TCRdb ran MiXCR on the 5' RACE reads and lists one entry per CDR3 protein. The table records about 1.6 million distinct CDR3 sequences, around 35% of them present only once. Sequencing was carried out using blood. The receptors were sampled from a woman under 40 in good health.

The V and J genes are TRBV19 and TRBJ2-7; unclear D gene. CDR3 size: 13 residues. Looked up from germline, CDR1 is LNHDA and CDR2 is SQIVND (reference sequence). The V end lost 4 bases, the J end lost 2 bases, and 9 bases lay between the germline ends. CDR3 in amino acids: CASSTFTTYEQYF. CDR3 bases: TGTGCCAGTAGTACCTTTACTACCTACGAGCAGTACTTC.

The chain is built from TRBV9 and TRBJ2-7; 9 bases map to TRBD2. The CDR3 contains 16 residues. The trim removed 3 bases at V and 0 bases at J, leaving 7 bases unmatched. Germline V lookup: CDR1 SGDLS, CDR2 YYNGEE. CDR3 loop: CASSEGLADTSYEQYF. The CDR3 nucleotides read TGTGCCAGCAGCGAGGGACTAGCTGATACCTCCTACGAGCAGTACTTC.

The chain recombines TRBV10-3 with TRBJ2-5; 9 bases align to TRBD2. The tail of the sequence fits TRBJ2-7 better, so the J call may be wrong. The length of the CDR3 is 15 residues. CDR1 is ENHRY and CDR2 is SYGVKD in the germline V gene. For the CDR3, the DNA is TGTGCCATCAGCCCGACTAGCGGTTCCTCTAACGAGCAGTACTTC. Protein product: CAISPTSGSSNEQYF.

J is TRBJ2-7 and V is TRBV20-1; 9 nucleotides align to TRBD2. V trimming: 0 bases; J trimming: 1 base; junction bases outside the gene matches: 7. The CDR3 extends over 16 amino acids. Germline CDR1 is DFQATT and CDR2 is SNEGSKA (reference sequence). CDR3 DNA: TGCAGTGCTAGAGATTCTCGGACTAGCGTTTCCTACGAGCAGTACTTC. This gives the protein CSARDSRTSVSYEQYF.

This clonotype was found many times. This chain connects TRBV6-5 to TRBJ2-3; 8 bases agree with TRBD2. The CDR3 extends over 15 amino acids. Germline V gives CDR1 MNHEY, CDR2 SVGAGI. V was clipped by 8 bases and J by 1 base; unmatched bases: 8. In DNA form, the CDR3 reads TGTGCCAGCGGACCCCGGGGGGGAGGCACAGATACGCAGTATTTT. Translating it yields CASGPRGGGTDTQYF.

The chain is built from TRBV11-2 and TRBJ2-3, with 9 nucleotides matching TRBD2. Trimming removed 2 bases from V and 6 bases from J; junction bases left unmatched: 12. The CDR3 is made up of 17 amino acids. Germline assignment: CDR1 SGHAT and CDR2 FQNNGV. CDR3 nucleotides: TGTGCCAGCAGCTTACGGGGCGCGGGGGGGCAAGATGATACGCAGTATTTT. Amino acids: CASSLRGAGGQDDTQYF.

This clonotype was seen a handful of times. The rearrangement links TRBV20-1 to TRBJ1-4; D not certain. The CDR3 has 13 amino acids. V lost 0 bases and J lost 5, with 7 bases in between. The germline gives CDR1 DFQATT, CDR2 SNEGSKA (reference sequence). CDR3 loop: CSARDRENEKLFF. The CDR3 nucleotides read TGCAGTGCTAGAGATAGGGAGAATGAAAAACTGTTTTTT.